Reported below is one T cell receptor beta chain. These data come from a study of PD-L1 blockade in urothelial cancer. Study in general: Blood was evaluated 3 weeks (second dose) and 6 weeks after therapy began. Median T cell yield per blood sample was about 150,000 cells.

The CDR3 runs 15 residues. J was trimmed by 7 bases and V by 0 bases; bases with no gene match: 7. From germline, CDR1 is MGHRA and CDR2 YSYEKL. Spiked synthetic TCR analogs estimated absolute template abundance per PCR. Using immunoSEQ multiplex PCR, the repertoire was profiled, and TCRdb retains in-frame clones only, with some absent. The profile shows some 15,000 clones, roughly 90% of them singletons. This sequence was found in a man between 65 and 80 years old with urothelial cancer. The sequences come from PBMCs, collected around atezolizumab (anti-PD-L1) treatment. The chain carries TRBV4-1 and TRBJ2-7; 9 bases agree with TRBD2. DNA of the CDR3: TGCGCCAGCAGCCAAGATTTTGCGGGGGGGAGGGAGCAGTACTTC. Translation: CASSQDFAGGREQYF.